This TCR beta chain was observed in a study of blood T cell repertoires in COVID-19. CDR3 length: 15 residues. V lost 0 bases to trimming and J lost 7 bases, with 13 bases between them. The germline V gene encodes CDR1 MGHRA and CDR2 YSYEKL. Generated by immunoSEQ multiplex PCR, the TCRdb table keeps only in-frame clones and is missing some. The data show 250,000 to 350,000 clones, with more than 90% seen just once and roughly 18% held by the top ten. Sequencing was carried out using PBMCs or T cells enriched from blood (not recorded which). The sequence was collected from a woman younger than 45 who had recovered from COVID-19. The chain links TRBV4-1 to TRBJ1-5; D remains ambiguous. CDR3 coding DNA: TGCGCCAGCAGCCAAGACCACTTAGTAAAGCAGCCCCAGCATTTT. As protein: CASSQDHLVKQPQHF.